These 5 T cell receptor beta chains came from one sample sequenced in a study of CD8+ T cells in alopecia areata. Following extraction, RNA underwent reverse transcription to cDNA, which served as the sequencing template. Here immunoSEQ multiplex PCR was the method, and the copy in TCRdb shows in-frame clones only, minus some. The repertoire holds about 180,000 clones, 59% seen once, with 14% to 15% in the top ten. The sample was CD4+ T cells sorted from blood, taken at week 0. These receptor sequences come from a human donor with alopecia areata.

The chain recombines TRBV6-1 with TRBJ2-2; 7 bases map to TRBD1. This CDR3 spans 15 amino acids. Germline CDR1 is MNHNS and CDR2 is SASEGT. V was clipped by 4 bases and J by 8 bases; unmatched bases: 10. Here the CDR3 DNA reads TGTGCCAGCAGTGCACTGAGAAAGGGGGCGGGGGAGCTGTTTTTT. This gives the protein CASSALRKGAGELFF.

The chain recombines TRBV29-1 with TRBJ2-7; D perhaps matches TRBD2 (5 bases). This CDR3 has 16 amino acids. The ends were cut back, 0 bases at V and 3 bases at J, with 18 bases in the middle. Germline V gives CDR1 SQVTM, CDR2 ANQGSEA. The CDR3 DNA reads TGCAGCGTTGAAGACAGACAAGGAGGCAGGTACTACGAGCAGTACTTC. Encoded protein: CSVEDRQGGRYYEQYF.

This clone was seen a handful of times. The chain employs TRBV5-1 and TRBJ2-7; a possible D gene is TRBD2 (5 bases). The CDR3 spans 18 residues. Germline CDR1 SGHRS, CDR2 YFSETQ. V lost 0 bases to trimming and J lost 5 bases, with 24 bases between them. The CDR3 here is CASSLEFTGTTRVHEQYF. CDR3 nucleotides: TGCGCCAGCAGCTTGGAATTTACTGGCACCACTAGGGTCCACGAGCAGTACTTC.

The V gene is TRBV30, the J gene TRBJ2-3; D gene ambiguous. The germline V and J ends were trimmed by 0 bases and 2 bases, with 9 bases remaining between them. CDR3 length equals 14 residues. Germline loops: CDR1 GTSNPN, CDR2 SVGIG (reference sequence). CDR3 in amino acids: CAWSVEMITDTQYF. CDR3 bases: TGTGCCTGGAGTGTAGAGATGATCACAGATACGCAGTATTTT.

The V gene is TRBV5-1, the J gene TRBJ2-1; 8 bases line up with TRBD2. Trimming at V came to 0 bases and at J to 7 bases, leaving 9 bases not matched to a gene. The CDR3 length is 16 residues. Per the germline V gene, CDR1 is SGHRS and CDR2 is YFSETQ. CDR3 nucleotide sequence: TGCGCCAGCAGCTTGGAAGCTAGCGGGTTTGGGAATGAGCAGTTCTTC. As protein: CASSLEASGFGNEQFF.